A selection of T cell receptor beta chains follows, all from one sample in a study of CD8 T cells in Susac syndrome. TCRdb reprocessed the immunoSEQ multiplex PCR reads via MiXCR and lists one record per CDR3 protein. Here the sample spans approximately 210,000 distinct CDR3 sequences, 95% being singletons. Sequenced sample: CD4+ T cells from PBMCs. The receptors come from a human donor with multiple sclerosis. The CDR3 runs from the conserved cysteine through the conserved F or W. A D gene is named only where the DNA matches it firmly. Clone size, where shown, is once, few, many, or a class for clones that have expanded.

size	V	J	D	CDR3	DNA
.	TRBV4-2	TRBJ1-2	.	CASSRDRRGYTF	TGTGCCAGCAGCCGAGACAGGCGTGGCTACACCTTC
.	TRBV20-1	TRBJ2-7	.	CSAQQGGGYEQYF	TGCAGTGCCCAACAAGGGGGAGGTTACGAGCAGTACTTC
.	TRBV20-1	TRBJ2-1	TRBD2	CSAGWLAGHNEQFF	TGCAGTGCCGGGTGGCTAGCGGGGCACAATGAGCAGTTCTTC
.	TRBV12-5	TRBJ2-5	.	CASGNYEGFQETQYF	TGTGCTAGTGGGAACTACGAGGGCTTCCAAGAGACCCAGTACTTC
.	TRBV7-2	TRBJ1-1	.	CASSTQGSDTEAFF	TGTGCCAGCAGCACCCAGGGTTCGGACACTGAAGCTTTCTTT
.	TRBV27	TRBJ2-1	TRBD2	CASSFGTSGIRGSLKEQFF	TGTGCCAGCAGTTTCGGCACTAGCGGGATAAGGGGAAGTCTGAAAGAGCAGTTCTTC
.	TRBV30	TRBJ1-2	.	CAWNGQNYGYTF	TGTGCCTGGAATGGACAGAACTATGGCTACACCTTC
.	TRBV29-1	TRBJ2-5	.	CSVPIPGLQETQYF	TGCAGCGTGCCCATTCCGGGTCTTCAAGAGACCCAGTACTTC
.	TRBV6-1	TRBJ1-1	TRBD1	CATDKTGAVTTEAFF	TGTGCCACCGATAAGACAGGGGCCGTAACGACTGAAGCTTTCTTT
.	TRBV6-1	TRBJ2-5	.	CASRKPGTLETQYF	TGTGCCAGCAGGAAACCCGGGACACTTGAGACCCAGTACTTC
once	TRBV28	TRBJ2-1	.	CASGPHYNEQFF	TGTGCCAGCGGTCCTCACTACAATGAGCAGTTCTTC
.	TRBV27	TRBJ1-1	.	CASSSTLRGERAFF	TGTGCCAGCAGTTCCACCCTCCGAGGGGAGAGAGCTTTCTTT
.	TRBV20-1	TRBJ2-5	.	CSASFVQETQYF	TGCAGTGCTAGTTTCGTACAAGAGACCCAGTACTTC
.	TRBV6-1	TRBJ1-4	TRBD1	CASTGEGAGRPNEKLFF	TGTGCCAGCACTGGGGAGGGGGCCGGACGTCCTAATGAAAAACTGTTTTTT
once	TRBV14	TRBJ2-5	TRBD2	CASSRPGRVQETQYF	TGTGCCAGCAGCCGCCCCGGGAGGGTTCAAGAGACCCAGTACTTC
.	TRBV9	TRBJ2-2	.	CASSAWGVAGELFF	TGTGCCAGCAGCGCCTGGGGGGTTGCCGGGGAGCTGTTTTTT
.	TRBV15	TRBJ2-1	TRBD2	CATSPIPSGGWNEQFF	TGTGCCACCAGCCCCATTCCTAGCGGGGGCTGGAATGAGCAGTTCTTC
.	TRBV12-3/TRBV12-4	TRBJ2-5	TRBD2	CASSTWTGLPQETQYF	TGTGCCAGCAGTACGTGGACGGGACTACCCCAAGAGACCCAGTACTTC
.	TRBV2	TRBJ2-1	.	CASSDDGNEQFF	TGTGCCAGCAGTGACGATGGTAATGAGCAGTTCTTC
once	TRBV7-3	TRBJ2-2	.	CASRPGSGTGELFF	TGTGCCAGCAGACCAGGGTCTGGCACCGGGGAGCTGTTTTTT
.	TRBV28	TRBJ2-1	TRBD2	CATRTSRNNEQFF	TGTGCCACCCGGACTAGCAGAAACAATGAGCAGTTCTTC
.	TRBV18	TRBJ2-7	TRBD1	CASSPQPGQIYEQYF	TGTGCCAGCTCACCACAACCGGGACAGATCTACGAGCAGTACTTC
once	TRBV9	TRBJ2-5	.	CASSVAGEAETQYF	TGTGCCAGCAGCGTAGCGGGCGAAGCTGAGACCCAGTACTTC
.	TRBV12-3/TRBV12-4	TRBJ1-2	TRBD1	CASSPVGDRGRVSGYTF	TGTGCCAGCAGCCCCGTCGGGGACAGGGGGCGCGTCTCGGGCTACACCTTC
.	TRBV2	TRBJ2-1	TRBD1	CASGRQGQFF	TGTGCCAGCGGGCGACAGGGGCAGTTCTTC
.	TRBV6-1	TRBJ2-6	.	CASSGGGRPGANVLTF	TGTGCCAGCAGTGGAGGGGGGAGGCCTGGGGCCAACGTCCTGACTTTC
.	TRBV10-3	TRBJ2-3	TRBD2	CATTSGASTDTQYF	TGTGCCACTACTAGCGGGGCCAGCACAGATACGCAGTATTTT
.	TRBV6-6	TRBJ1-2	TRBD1	CATKGAENYGYTF	TGTGCCACCAAGGGGGCAGAGAACTATGGCTACACCTTC
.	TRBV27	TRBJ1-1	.	CASSTSGEAFF	TGTGCCAGCAGTACCTCGGGGGAAGCTTTCTTT
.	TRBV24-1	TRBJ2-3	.	CATSVASTDTQYF	TGTGCCACCAGTGTCGCCTCCACAGATACGCAGTATTTT
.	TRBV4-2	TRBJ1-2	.	CASSQDPFYGYTF	TGTGCCAGCAGCCAAGATCCGTTCTATGGCTACACCTTC
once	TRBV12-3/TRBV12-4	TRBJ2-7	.	CASSLGALYEQYF	TGTGCCAGCAGTTTAGGGGCCCTCTACGAGCAGTACTTC
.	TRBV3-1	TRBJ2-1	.	CASSRTGVVDNEQFF	TGTGCCAGCAGCCGAACGGGAGTCGTCGACAATGAGCAGTTCTTC
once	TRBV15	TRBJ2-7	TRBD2	CATSRVSSGTYEQYF	TGTGCCACCAGCAGAGTCTCTAGCGGGACCTACGAGCAGTACTTC
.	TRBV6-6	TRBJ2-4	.	CASSPGGAKNIQYF	TGTGCCAGCAGTCCCGGGGGAGCCAAAAACATTCAGTACTTC
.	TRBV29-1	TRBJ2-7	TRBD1	CSVVGLVGTGSSYEQYF	TGCAGCGTTGTGGGACTGGTCGGGACAGGGTCCTCCTACGAGCAGTACTTC
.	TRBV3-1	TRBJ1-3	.	CASSPGTGNTIYF	TGTGCCAGCAGCCCTGGGACAGGAAACACCATATATTTT
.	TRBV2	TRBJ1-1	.	CASRLGGALNTEAFF	TGTGCCAGCCGGTTGGGGGGAGCTTTGAACACTGAAGCTTTCTTT
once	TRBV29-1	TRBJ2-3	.	CSATRSWADTQYF	TGCAGCGCCACCCGGTCGTGGGCAGATACGCAGTATTTT
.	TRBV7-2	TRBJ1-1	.	CASSLDGSPHLAFF	TGTGCCAGCAGCCTAGACGGGTCGCCCCACTTAGCTTTCTTT
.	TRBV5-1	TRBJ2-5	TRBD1	CATRRQGVETQYF	TGCGCCACCAGAAGACAGGGGGTAGAGACCCAGTACTTC
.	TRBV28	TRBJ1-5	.	CAGQGTANQPQHF	TGTGCCGGGCAGGGTACGGCCAATCAGCCCCAGCATTTT
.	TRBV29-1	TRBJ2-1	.	CSVVAGDPLYNEQFF	TGCAGCGTTGTTGCAGGGGACCCCCTGTACAATGAGCAGTTCTTC
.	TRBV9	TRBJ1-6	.	CASSAGGINSPLHF	TGTGCCAGCAGCGCCGGGGGAATTAATTCACCCCTCCACTTT
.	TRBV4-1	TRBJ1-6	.	CASSQDRAGGRSPLHF	TGCGCCAGCAGCCAAGATCGCGCGGGGGGTCGTTCACCCCTCCACTTT
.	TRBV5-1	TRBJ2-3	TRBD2	CASSGLLAESRNTQYF	TGCGCCAGCAGCGGGCTCCTAGCGGAATCGAGAAATACGCAGTATTTT
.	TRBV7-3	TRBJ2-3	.	CASTPGGRTDTQYF	TGTGCCAGCACCCCGGGTGGCCGCACAGATACGCAGTATTTT
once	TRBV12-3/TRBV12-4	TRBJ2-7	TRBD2	CASTQFGTTDEQYF	TGTGCCAGCACCCAGTTCGGGACTACCGATGAGCAGTACTTC
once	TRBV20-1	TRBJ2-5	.	CSAMLPGRQETQYF	TGCAGTGCTATGCTTCCGGGGAGGCAAGAGACCCAGTACTTC
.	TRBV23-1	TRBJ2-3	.	CASSQLSGTWDSTDTQYF	TGCGCCAGCAGTCAACTTTCCGGGACTTGGGATAGCACAGATACGCAGTATTTT
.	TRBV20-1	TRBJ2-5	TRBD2	CSARDYRGGHGETQYF	TGCAGTGCTAGAGACTACCGCGGGGGGCACGGAGAGACCCAGTACTTC
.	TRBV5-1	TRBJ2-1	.	CASTIAGISYNEQFF	TGCGCCAGCACCATTGCGGGGATTTCCTACAATGAGCAGTTCTTC
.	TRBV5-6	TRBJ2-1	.	CASSPVMAGLSYNEQFF	TGTGCCAGCAGCCCGGTGATGGCGGGCCTCTCCTACAATGAGCAGTTCTTC
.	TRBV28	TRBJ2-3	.	CASSLSGAGRSDTQYF	TGTGCCAGCAGTTTATCTGGCGCGGGAAGGTCAGATACGCAGTATTTT
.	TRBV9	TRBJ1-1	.	CASSARDGGNTEAFF	TGTGCCAGCAGCGCCCGAGACGGGGGGAACACTGAAGCTTTCTTT
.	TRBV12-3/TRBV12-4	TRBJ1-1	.	CASTWRARSSEAFF	TGTGCCAGCACCTGGAGAGCCCGTAGTAGTGAAGCTTTCTTT